This T cell receptor beta chain was profiled in a study of blood T cell repertoires in COVID-19. About the research overall: Samples taken during acute and convalescent COVID-19 were collected in the United States, Italy and Spain. PBMCs, B-cell-depleted T cells, or T cells provided the cDNA or gDNA that made up the material.

Germline V gene data show CDR1 as LNHDA and CDR2 as SQIVND (reference sequence). CDR3 size: 15 residues. The ends lost 0 bases at V and 8 bases at J; junction bases unmatched: 9. As handled by the study authors: The assay estimated nucleated cells by amplifying reference gene primers. Measured with immunoSEQ multiplex PCR; TCRdb has only the in-frame clones, and not every one. D and trimming were read from the DNA, whereas the V and J calls and clone size are those reported in that table. The data show about 45,000 clones, roughly 76% seen once. The sequence came from a woman in her seventies with acute or convalescent COVID-19. This chain links TRBV19 with TRBJ1-2; 7 nucleotides line up with TRBD1. The sequenced sample consisted of peripheral blood. As DNA, the CDR3 is TGTGCCAGTAGTATAGATAGCGCCAGGGGGATCGGCTACACCTTC. As protein: CASSIDSARGIGYTF.